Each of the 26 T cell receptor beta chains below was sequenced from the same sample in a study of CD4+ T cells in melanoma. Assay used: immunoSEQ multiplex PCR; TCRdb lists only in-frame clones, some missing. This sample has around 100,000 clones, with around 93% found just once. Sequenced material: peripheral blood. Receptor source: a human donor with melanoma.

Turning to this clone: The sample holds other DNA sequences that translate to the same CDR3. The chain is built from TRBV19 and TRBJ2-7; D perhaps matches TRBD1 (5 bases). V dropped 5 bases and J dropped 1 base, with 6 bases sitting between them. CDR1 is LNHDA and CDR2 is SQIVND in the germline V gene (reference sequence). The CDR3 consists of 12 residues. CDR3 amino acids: CASSSGSYEQYF. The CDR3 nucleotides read TGTGCCAGTAGTTCAGGGTCCTACGAGCAGTACTTC.

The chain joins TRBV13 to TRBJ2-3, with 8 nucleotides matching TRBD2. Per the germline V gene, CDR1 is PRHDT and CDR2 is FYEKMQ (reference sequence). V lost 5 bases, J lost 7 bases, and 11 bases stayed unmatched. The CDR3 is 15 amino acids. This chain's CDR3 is CASSPRGGVSNTQYF. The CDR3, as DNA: TGTGCCAGCAGCCCTCGGGGGGGGGTTAGTAATACGCAGTATTTT.

The CDR3 coding sequence is TGTGCCAGCAGTTTAAGGGCGGGGGCATTCTACGAGCAGTACTTC. It is translated as CASSLRAGAFYEQYF. The rearrangement links TRBV27 to TRBJ2-7, with D perhaps matching TRBD2 (7 bases). V was pared by 2 bases and J by 3 bases, with 14 bases between. There are 15 residues in the CDR3. Germline lookup yields CDR1 MNHEY and CDR2 SMNVEV (reference sequence).

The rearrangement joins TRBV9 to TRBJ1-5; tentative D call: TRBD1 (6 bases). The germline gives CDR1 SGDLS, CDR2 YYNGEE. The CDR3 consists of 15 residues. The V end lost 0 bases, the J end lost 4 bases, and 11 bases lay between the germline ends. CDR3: CASSVEGQGNQPQHF. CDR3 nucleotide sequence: TGTGCCAGCAGCGTAGAGGGGCAGGGGAATCAGCCCCAGCATTTT.

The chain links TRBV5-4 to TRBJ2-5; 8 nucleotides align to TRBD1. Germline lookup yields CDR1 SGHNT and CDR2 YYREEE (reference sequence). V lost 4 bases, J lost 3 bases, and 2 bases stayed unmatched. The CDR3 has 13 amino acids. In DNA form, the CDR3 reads TGTGCCAGCAGCAAGACAGGGGAAGAGACCCAGTACTTC. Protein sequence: CASSKTGEETQYF.

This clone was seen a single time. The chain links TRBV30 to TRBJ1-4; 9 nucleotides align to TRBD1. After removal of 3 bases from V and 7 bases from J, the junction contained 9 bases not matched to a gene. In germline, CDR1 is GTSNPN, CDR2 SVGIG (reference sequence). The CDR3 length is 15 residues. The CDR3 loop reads CAWSDLPTGGEKLFF. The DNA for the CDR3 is TGTGCCTGGAGCGACCTTCCGACAGGGGGTGAAAAACTGTTTTTT. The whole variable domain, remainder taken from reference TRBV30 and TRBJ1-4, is SQTIHQWPATLVQPVGSPLSLECTVEGTSNPNLYWYRQAAGRGLQLLFYSVGIGQISSEVPQNLSASRPQDRQFILSSKKLLLSDSGFYLCAWSDLPTGGEKLFFGSGTQLSVL.

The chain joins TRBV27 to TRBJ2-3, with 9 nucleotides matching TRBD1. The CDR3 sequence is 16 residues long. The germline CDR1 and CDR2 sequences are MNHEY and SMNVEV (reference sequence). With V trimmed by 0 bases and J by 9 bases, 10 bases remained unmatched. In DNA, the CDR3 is TGTGCCAGCAGTTTATCACTCACAGGGGGCGCGGGAACGCAGTATTTT. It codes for CASSLSLTGGAGTQYF.

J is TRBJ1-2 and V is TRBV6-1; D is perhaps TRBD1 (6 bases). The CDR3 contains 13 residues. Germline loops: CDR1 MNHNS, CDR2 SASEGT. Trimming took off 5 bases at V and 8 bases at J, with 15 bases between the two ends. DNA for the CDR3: TGTGCCAGCAGTCAAGGGGGGCTATCAGGCTACACCTTC. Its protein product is CASSQGGLSGYTF.

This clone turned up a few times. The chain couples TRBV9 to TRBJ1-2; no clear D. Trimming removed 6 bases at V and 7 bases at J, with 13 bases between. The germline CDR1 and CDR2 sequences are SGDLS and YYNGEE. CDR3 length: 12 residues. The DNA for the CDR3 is TGTGCCAGCACCAAGGGCTCGGGTGGCTACACCTTC. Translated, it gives CASTKGSGGYTF.

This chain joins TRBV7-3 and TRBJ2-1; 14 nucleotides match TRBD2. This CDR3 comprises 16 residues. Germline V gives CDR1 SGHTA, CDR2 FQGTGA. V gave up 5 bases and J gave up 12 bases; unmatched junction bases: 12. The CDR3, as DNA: TGTGCCAGCAGCAGTCCCCCGGGACTAGCGGGAGAGGGGCAGTTCTTC. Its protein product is CASSSPPGLAGEGQFF.

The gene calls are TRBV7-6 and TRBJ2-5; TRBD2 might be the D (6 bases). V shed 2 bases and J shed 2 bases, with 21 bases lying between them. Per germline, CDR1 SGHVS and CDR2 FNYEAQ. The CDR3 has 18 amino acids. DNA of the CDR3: TGTGCCAGCAGCTTAATTATCGGGGGTGCGTACGTGCAAGAGACCCAGTACTTC. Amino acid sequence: CASSLIIGGAYVQETQYF.

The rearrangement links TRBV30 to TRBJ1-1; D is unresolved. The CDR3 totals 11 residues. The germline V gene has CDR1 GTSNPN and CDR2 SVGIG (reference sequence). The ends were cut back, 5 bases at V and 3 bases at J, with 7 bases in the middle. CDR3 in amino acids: CAWGRDTEAFF. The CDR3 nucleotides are TGTGCCTGGGGTAGGGACACTGAAGCTTTCTTT.

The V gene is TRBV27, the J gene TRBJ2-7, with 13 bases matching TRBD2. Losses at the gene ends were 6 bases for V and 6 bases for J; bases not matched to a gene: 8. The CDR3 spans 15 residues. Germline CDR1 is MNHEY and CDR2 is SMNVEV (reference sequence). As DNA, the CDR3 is TGTGCCAGCAGCAGGACTAGCGGGAGAGGAGGCGAGCAGTACTTC. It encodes CASSRTSGRGGEQYF.

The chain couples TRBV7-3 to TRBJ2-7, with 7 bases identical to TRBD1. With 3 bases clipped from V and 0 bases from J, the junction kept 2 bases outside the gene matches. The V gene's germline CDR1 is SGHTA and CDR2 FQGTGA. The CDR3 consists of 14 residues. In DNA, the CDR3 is TGTGCCAGCAGCTTGACAGGGAGCTCCTACGAGCAGTACTTC. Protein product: CASSLTGSSYEQYF.

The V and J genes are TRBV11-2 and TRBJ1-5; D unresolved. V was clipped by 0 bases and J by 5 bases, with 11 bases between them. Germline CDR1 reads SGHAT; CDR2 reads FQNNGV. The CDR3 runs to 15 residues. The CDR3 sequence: CASSLEAGADQPQHF. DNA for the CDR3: TGTGCCAGCAGCTTAGAGGCAGGCGCAGATCAGCCCCAGCATTTT.

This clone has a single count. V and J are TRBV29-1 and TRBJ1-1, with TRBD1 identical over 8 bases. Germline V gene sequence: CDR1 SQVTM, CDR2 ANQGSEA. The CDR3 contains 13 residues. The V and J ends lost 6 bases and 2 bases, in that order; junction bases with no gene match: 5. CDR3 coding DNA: TGCAGCGTCAAACAGGGGGGCAACACTGAAGCTTTCTTT. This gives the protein CSVKQGGNTEAFF.

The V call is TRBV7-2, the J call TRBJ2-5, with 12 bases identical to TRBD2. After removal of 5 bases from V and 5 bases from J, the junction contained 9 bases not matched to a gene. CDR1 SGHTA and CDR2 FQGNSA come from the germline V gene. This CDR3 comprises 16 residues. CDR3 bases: TGTGCCAGCAGCGCCCGGACTAGCGGGGTCTGGGAGACCCAGTACTTC. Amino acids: CASSARTSGVWETQYF.

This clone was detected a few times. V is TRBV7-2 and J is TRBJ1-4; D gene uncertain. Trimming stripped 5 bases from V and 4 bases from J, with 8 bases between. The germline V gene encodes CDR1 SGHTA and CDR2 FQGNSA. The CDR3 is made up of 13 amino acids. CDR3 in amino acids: CASSLAVNEKLFF. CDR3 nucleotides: TGTGCCAGCAGCCTCGCAGTTAATGAAAAACTGTTTTTT.

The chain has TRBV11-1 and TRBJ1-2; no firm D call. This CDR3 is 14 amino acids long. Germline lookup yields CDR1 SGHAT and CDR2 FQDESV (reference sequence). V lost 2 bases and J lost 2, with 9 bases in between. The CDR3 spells CASSLSGGNYGYTF. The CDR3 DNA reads TGTGCCAGCAGCTTATCGGGCGGGAACTATGGCTACACCTTC.

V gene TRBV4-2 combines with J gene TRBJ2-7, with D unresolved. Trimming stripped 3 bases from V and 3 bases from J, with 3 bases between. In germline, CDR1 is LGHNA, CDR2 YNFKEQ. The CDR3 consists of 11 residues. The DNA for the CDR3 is TGTGCCAGCAGCCACCACTACGAGCAGTACTTC. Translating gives CASSHHYEQYF.

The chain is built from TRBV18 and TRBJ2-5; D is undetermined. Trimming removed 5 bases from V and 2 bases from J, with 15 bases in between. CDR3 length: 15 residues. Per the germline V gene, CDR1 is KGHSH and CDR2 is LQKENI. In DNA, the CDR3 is TGTGCCAGCTCAGCCCGCCGGCAGGCTCAAGAGACCCAGTACTTC. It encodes CASSARRQAQETQYF.

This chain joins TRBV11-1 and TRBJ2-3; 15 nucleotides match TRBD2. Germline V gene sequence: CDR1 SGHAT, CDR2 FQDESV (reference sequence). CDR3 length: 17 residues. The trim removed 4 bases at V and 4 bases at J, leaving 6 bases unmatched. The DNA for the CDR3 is TGTGCCAGCAGCTCGGGACTAGCGGGAGGTTACGCAGATACGCAGTATTTT. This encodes CASSSGLAGGYADTQYF.

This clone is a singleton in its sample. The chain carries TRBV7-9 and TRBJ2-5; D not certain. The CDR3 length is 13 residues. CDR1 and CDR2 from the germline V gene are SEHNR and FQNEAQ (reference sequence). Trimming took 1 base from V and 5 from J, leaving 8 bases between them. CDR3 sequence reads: CASSLGQSETQYF. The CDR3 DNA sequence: TGTGCCAGCAGCTTAGGGCAGTCGGAGACCCAGTACTTC.

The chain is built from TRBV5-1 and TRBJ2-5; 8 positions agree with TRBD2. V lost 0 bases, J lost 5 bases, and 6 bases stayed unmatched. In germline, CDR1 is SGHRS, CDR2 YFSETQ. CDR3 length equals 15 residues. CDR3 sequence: CASSLAGSGDETQYF. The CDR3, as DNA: TGCGCCAGCAGCTTGGCGGGTAGCGGGGACGAGACCCAGTACTTC.

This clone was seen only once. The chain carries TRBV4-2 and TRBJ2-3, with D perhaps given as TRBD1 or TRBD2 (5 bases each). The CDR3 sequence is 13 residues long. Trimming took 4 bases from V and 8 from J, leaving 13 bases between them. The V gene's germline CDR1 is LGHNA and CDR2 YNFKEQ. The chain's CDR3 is CASSPPPGTTQYF. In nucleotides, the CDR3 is TGTGCCAGCAGCCCTCCCCCAGGGACTACGCAGTATTTT.

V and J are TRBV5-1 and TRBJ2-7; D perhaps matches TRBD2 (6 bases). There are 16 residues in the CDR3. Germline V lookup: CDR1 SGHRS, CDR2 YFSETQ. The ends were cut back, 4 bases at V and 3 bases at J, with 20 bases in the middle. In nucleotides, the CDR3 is TGCGCCAGCAGCCCGGGCGGGGCACACCTAAACTACGAGCAGTACTTC. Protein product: CASSPGGAHLNYEQYF.